This TCR beta chain was identified in a study of blood T cell repertoires in COVID-19 (dated by TCRdb to about 2020). For context, the study as a whole: Samples covering the acute and convalescent phases of COVID-19 were provided by collaborators in the United States, Italy and Spain. The material from the prospective study consisted of cDNA or gDNA derived from T cells, B-cell-depleted T cells, or PBMCs. The dataset comprised deeply sampled blood TCRbeta repertoires from subjects exposed to, actively infected with, or recovered from COVID-19. A freely available public database, intended as a resource for researchers studying the immune response to SARS-CoV-2, is where the repertoires were released. The samples were drawn from the first 160 participants of the ongoing ImmuneRACE study and from some 1,300 subjects provided by 6 global collaborators. A de-identified subject ID, COVID-19 status, age in years and sex were almost always included in the sample metadata. Where HLA class I and class II types were available, the types were taken from metadata supplied by the sample provider, not from assay-based typing. The paper's findings and limits, for the study overall: The quantity of clinical and demographic metadata differed by source and by participant and was supplied without curation.

Collaborating institutions collected whole blood in K2EDTA tubes following their own protocols. Collaborator samples were shipped for TCRbeta analysis as frozen whole blood, isolated PBMCs, or DNA extracted from either sample type. The immunoSEQ Assay, a bias-controlled multiplex PCR, was used to amplify TCRbeta CDR3 regions from genomic DNA. The study's own analysis went as follows. The number of nucleated cells in each sample was estimated by amplification of reference gene primers within the assay. To quantify the absolute abundance of each unique TCRbeta CDR3 rearrangement, sequence reads were collapsed and filtered. For each sample, productive Simpson clonality was calculated as the square root of Simpson's diversity index over productive rearrangements. TCRdb carries this immuneACCESS record with in-frame sequences only. Its versions omit some clonotypes, under half of them owing to an unresolved V gene in the studies checked, with the rest unexplained. V, J and clone size were drawn from that table, and D and trimming were deduced from the DNA. This sample gives 50,000 or so clones in total; roughly 82% of them show up just once. The ten largest clones represent approximately 2.1% of the sample.

V is cut by 2 bases and J by 0 bases, and the space between the germline ends is 13 bases. Looking up the germline V gene yields CDR1 MDHEN and CDR2 SYDVKM. The cysteine opens and the phenylalanine closes a CDR3 of 17 amino acids. The only DNA kept is the CDR3, 51 bases in frame from the first base. Notes on this clone: This receptor's antigen is unknown. Base qualities are missing; no much larger clone stands one base away.

The receptor was isolated from a woman in her fifties or sixties with acute or convalescent COVID-19. The rearrangement joined TRBV28 to TRBJ1-4, with the D gene not confidently named. The sequencing input was peripheral blood. The nucleotides are TGTGCCAGCAGTTTAGAAGGCAGACGGGCAACTAATGAAAAACTGTTTTTT. This sequence encodes CASSLEGRRATNEKLFF.